These 13 T cell receptor beta chains were all obtained from the same sample, sequenced in a study of PD-L1 blockade in urothelial cancer (TCRdb year 2017). The library was produced with the immunoSEQ multiplex PCR assay. The source is immuneACCESS, and TCRdb retained only in-frame sequences with V and J called. Part of the clones is not carried over; for the studies checked, unresolved V genes explain less than half of this, and the remainder is unexplained. Present in this sample are 50,000 or so clones, approximately 83% of which were seen just once. The top ten clones comprise more than 9% of the sample. Reading the label with the study, this specimen's time point is: peripheral blood 6 weeks after treatment start. Sample: PBMCs, taken around atezolizumab (anti-PD-L1) treatment. Receptors originate from a man in his 60s with urothelial cancer.

CDR3 DNA: TGTGCCAGCAGCGCAGACGGAAGCCTAGGGGCCCAGTACTTC. This codes for CASSADGSLGAQYF. V and J are TRBV7-3 and TRBJ2-5, with D perhaps matching TRBD1 (5 bases). The CDR3 has 14 residues. The V gene's germline CDR1 is SGHTA and CDR2 FQGTGA. Trimming stripped 5 bases from V and 9 bases from J, with 19 bases between.

This clone appeared a few times. The chain joins TRBV7-6 to TRBJ2-1; D is ambiguous. The V end was cut by 9 bases, the J end by 3 bases, with 9 bases between. Germline assignment: CDR1 SGHVS and CDR2 FNYEAQ. There are 12 residues in the CDR3. The CDR3 coding sequence is TGTGCCAGTACACTAAACTACAATGAGCAGTTCTTC. Translating gives CASTLNYNEQFF. Full variable domain (remainder filled in from reference TRBV7-6 and TRBJ2-1): GAGVSQSPRYKVTKRGQDVALRCDPISGHVSLYWYRQALGQGPEFLTYFNYEAQQDKSGLPNDRFSAERPEGSISTLTIQRTEQRDSAMYRCASTLNYNEQFFGPGTRLTVL.

The chain recombines TRBV5-5 with TRBJ2-6; TRBD1 matches at 9 bases. CDR3 length equals 18 residues. Germline-derived CDR1 and CDR2 are SGHKS and YYEKEE (reference sequence). V gave up 5 bases and J gave up 1 base; unmatched junction bases: 10. The CDR3 region is CASRPTGGVSSGANVLTF. In DNA form, the CDR3 reads TGTGCCAGCAGGCCCACAGGGGGCGTAAGTTCTGGGGCCAACGTCCTGACTTTC.

The gene calls are TRBV2 and TRBJ1-5; 7 nucleotides align to TRBD1. V lost 5 bases to trimming and J lost 3 bases; unmatched junction nucleotides: 4. There are 14 residues in the CDR3. Germline CDR1 and CDR2: SNHLY and FYNNEI. CDR3 protein: CASSRQGPNQPQHF. The CDR3 DNA reads TGTGCCAGCAGTCGACAGGGACCCAATCAGCCCCAGCATTTT.

V and J are TRBV6-1 and TRBJ2-7, with TRBD2 matching over 8 bases. The germline V gene encodes CDR1 MNHNS and CDR2 SASEGT. The CDR3 consists of 13 residues. Trimming took 10 bases from V and 4 from J; bases not matched to a gene: 9. As DNA, the CDR3 is TGTGCCACCGAACGGGGGGGGAGGTACGAGCAGTACTTC. This encodes CATERGGRYEQYF.

This clone was counted once. The chain recombines TRBV15 with TRBJ2-5; weak D call: TRBD1 (7 bases). The V gene's germline CDR1 is LNHNV and CDR2 YYDKDF (reference sequence). This CDR3 has 15 amino acids. V was cut by 5 bases and J by 5 bases, with 18 bases left in between. The DNA for the CDR3 is TGTGCCACCAGCCGAGGAGGGGGCGGCGGGGAGACCCAGTACTTC. It translates to CATSRGGGGGETQYF.

V usage is TRBV6-4 and J usage is TRBJ1-6, with TRBD1 matching over 7 bases. Trimming took 10 bases from V and 0 from J; bases not matched to a gene: 6. The CDR3 contains 15 residues. Germline V gives CDR1 MRHNA, CDR2 SNTAGT. CDR3 protein: CATPGGSSYNSPLHF. The CDR3 nucleotides are TGTGCCACCCCAGGGGGGAGCTCCTATAATTCACCCCTCCACTTT.

CDR3 in DNA: TGTGCCATCAGTGAGTCCAGGGCTAGCGGGGATTACAATGAGCAGTTCTTC. This translates into CAISESRASGDYNEQFF. The chain recombines TRBV10-3 with TRBJ2-1, with 9 bases fitting TRBD2. The trim removed 0 bases at V and 4 bases at J, leaving 7 bases unmatched. The CDR3 is 17 residues long. Germline CDR1 is ENHRY and CDR2 is SYGVKD.

The chain combines TRBV7-6 with TRBJ2-7; 7 nucleotides line up with TRBD1. V lost 5 bases and J lost 4; bases outside the gene matches: 5. CDR1 is SGHVS and CDR2 is FNYEAQ in the germline V gene. This CDR3 is 13 amino acids long. CDR3: CASSPRDRYEQYF. CDR3 in DNA: TGTGCCAGCAGCCCCCGGGACAGATACGAGCAGTACTTC.

The rearrangement joins TRBV10-2 to TRBJ1-5; 9 bases are a match to TRBD1. Germline CDR1 WSHSY, CDR2 SAAADI. The CDR3 contains 16 residues. The ends lost 6 bases at V and 2 bases at J; junction bases unmatched: 8. The CDR3, as DNA: TGCGCCAGCAGACCTACAGGGGGCAGTGGCAATCAGCCCCAGCATTTT. Its translation is CASRPTGGSGNQPQHF.

This chain links TRBV6-1 with TRBJ1-5; TRBD1 agrees at 8 bases. This CDR3 is 13 amino acids long. In germline, CDR1 is MNHNS, CDR2 SASEGT. After removal of 4 bases from V and 10 bases from J, the junction contained 6 bases not matched to a gene. The CDR3 DNA follows: TGTGCCAGCAGTGGGCTCAGGGGGCAACCCCAGCATTTT. It encodes CASSGLRGQPQHF.

The chain is built from TRBV6-1 and TRBJ2-7; D possibly corresponds to TRBD2 (6 bases). Trimming removed 2 bases at V and 3 bases at J, with 11 bases between. Germline V gene sequence: CDR1 MNHNS, CDR2 SASEGT. This CDR3 is 14 amino acids long. The CDR3 DNA reads TGTGCCAGCAGTGAACAGGGAGGAAGCTACGAGCAGTACTTC. Translated: CASSEQGGSYEQYF.

There are a few counts of this clone. This chain connects TRBV7-2 to TRBJ1-2, with D uncertain. Trimming took off 3 bases at V and 0 bases at J, with 11 bases between the two ends. This CDR3 contains 15 residues. The germline V gene has CDR1 SGHTA and CDR2 FQGNSA. The CDR3 reads CASSFGGPTNYGYTF. The CDR3 DNA reads as TGTGCCAGCAGCTTCGGAGGACCGACTAACTATGGCTACACCTTC.